Below, 5 T cell receptor beta chains from the same sample are listed, as sequenced in a study of human T cells and chemical hapten exposure. The time point: pre-sensitization, week 0. Treatment defined: therapeutic diphenylcyclopropenone sensitization with weekly scalp DPC. A single record per CDR3 protein comes from TCRdb applying MiXCR to the RACE reads. Among approximately 370,000 distinct CDR3 sequences listed, around 5% were seen once. Material: whole blood, obtained in connection with sensitization to the hapten diphenylcyclopropenone (DPC). The receptors were gathered from a woman aged 18-35 years with alopecia areata. Some clones in this sample may be carry-over from other donors' samples.

At least ten counts were recorded for this clonotype. The chain couples TRBV6-1 to TRBJ2-3, with D possibly called TRBD1 or TRBD2 (5 bases each). V dropped 9 bases and J dropped 6 bases, with 16 bases sitting between them. CDR3 length equals 13 residues. From germline, CDR1 is MNHNS and CDR2 SASEGT. CDR3 in DNA: TGTGCCAGTTCGGGGCCCGCGCGCGATACGCAGTATTTT. Translation: CASSGPARDTQYF.

The chain combines TRBV3-1 with TRBJ2-5; D remains ambiguous. With 0 bases removed from V and 1 base from J, the gap between germline ends came to 12 bases. The CDR3 is 16 amino acids. Per germline, CDR1 LGHDT and CDR2 YNNKEL (reference sequence). For the CDR3, the DNA is TGTGCCAGCAGCCAAGAATTCGTTCAAGTCCAAGAGACCCAGTACTTC. It translates to CASSQEFVQVQETQYF.

This sequence joins TRBV5-4 and TRBJ2-1, with D perhaps matching TRBD1 or TRBD2 (5 bases each). V was clipped by 4 bases and J by 6 bases, with 17 bases between them. The CDR3 length is 15 residues. Germline CDR1 SGHNT, CDR2 YYREEE (reference sequence). DNA for the CDR3: TGTGCCAGCAGCCTGAATCCTGGGACCCCCAATGAGCAGTTCTTC. Its translation: CASSLNPGTPNEQFF.

This clonotype was detected ten times or more. V gene TRBV6-6 combines with J gene TRBJ2-3; 10 bases align to TRBD1. The V segment lost 6 bases and the J segment 4 bases; nucleotides outside the gene matches: 4. The CDR3 extends over 14 amino acids. Germline values: CDR1 MNHNY, CDR2 SVGAGI (reference sequence). The CDR3 sequence is CASSQTGGADTQYF. The CDR3 DNA is TGTGCCAGCAGCCAGACAGGGGGCGCAGATACGCAGTATTTT.

This clonotype was seen ten or more times. This rearrangement joins TRBV7-2 to TRBJ2-3, with 11 bases matching TRBD2. The CDR3 spans 18 residues. Germline-derived CDR1 and CDR2 are SGHTA and FQGNSA. Trimming took 4 bases from V and 3 from J; bases not matched to a gene: 12. CDR3 sequence: CASSYGLASGGITDTQYF. In DNA form, the CDR3 reads TGTGCCAGCAGCTACGGATTGGCTAGCGGGGGGATAACAGATACGCAGTATTTT.